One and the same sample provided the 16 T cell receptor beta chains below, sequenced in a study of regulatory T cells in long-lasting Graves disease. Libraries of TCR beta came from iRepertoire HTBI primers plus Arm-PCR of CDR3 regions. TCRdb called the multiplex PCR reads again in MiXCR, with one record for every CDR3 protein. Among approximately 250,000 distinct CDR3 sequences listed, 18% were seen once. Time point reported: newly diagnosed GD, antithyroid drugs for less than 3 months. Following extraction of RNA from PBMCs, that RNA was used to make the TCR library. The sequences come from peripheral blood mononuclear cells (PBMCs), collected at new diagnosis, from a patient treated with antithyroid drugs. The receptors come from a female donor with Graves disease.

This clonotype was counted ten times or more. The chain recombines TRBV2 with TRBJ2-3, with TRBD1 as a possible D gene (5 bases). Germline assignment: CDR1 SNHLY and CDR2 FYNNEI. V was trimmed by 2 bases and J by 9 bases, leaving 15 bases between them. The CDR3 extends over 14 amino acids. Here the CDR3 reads CASSEIVAWGTQYF. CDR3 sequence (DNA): TGTGCCAGCAGTGAAATAGTCGCTTGGGGCACGCAGTATTTT. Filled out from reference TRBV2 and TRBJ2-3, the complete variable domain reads EPEVTQTPSHQVTQMGQEVILRCVPISNHLYFYWYRQILGQKVEFLVSFYNNEISEKSEIFDDQFSVERPDGSNFTLKIRSTKLEDSAMYFCASSEIVAWGTQYFGPGTRLTVL.

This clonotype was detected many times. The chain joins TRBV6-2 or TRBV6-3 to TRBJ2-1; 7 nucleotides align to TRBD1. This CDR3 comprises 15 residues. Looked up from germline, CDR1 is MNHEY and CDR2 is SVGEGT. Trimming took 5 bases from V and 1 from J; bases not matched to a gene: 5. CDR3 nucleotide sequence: TGTGCCAGCAGTGGGGAACAGGGGTCCTACAATGAGCAGTTCTTC. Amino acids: CASSGEQGSYNEQFF.

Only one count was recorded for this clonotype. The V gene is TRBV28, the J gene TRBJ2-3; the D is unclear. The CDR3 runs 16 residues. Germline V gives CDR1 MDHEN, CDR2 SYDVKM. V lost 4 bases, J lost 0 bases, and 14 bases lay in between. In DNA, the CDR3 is TGTGCCAGCAGTTCCGCTTGGGGTTCTAGCACAGATACGCAGTATTTT. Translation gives CASSSAWGSSTDTQYF.

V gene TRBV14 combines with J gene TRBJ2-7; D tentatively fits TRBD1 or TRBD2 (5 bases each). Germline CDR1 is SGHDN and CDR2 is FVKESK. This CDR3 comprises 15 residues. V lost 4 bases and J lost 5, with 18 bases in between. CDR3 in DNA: TGTGCCAGCAGCCGCTATCGGGGCGGATTGAACGAGCAGTACTTC. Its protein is CASSRYRGGLNEQYF. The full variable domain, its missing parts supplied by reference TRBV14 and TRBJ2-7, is EAGVTQFPSHSVIEKGQTVTLRCDPISGHDNLYWYRRVMGKEIKFLLHFVKESKQDESGMPNNRFLAERTGGTYSTLKVQPAELEDSGVYFCASSRYRGGLNEQYFGPGTRLTVT.

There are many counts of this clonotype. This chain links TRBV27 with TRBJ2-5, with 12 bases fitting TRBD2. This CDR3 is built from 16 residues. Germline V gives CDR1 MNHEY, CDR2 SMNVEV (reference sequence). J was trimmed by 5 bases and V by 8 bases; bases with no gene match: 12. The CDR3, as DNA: TGTGCCAGCTCCGGGGTGACTAGCGGGAGCGTGGAGACCCAGTACTTC. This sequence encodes CASSGVTSGSVETQYF.

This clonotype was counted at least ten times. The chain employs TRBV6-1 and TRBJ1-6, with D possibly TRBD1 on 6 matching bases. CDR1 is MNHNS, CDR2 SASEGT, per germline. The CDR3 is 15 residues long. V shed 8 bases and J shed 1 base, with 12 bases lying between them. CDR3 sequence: CASGRTVSYNSPLHF. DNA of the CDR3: TGTGCCAGCGGGAGGACAGTTTCCTATAATTCACCCCTCCACTTT.

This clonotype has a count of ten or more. This CDR3 reads CASSLGVPAKGYTF. CDR3 coding DNA: TGTGCCAGCAGCCTAGGGGTCCCAGCGAAAGGCTACACCTTC. The chain carries TRBV3-1 and TRBJ1-2; possible D gene TRBD1, 5 bases. Trimming left V 4 bases short and J 8 bases short, with 17 bases between. CDR1 is LGHDT, CDR2 YNNKEL, per germline (reference sequence). The CDR3 extends over 14 amino acids.

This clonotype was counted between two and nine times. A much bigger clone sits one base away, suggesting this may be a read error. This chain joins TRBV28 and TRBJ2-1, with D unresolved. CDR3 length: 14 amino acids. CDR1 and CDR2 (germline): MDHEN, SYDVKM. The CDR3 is CASGLNAPTDEQFF. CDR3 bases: TGTGCCAGCGGTTTAAATGCCCCGACTGATGAGCAGTTCTTC.

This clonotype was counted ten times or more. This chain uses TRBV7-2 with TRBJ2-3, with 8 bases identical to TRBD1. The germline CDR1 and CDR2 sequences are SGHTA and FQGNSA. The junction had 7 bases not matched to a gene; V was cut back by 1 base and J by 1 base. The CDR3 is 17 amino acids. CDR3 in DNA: TGTGCCAGCAGCTTAGGAGACAGGGGATGGGGCACAGATACGCAGTATTTT. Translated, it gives CASSLGDRGWGTDTQYF. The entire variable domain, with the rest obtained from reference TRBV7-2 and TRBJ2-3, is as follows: GAGVSQSPSNKVTEKGKDVELRCDPISGHTALYWYRQSLGQGLEFLIYFQGNSAPDKSGLPSDRFSAERTGGSVSTLTIQRTQQEDSAVYLCASSLGDRGWGTDTQYFGPGTRLTVL.

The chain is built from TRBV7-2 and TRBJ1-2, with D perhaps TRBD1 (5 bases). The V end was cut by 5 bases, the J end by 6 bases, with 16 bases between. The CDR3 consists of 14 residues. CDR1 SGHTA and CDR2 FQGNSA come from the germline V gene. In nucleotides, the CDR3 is TGTGCCAGCAGCCCCGGGGCAGGGCCCCATGGCTACACCTTC. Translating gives CASSPGAGPHGYTF.

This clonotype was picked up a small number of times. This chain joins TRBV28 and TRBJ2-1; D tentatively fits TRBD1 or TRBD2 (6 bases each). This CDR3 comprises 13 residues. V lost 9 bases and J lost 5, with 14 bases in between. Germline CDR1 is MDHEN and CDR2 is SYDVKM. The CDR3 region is CASLRGRDNEQFF. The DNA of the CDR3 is TGTGCCAGTTTACGGGGGCGCGACAATGAGCAGTTCTTC.

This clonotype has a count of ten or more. Here the CDR3 DNA reads TGCAGTGCTAGCCTGGGGAGGACTAGCGTAGACACCGGGGAGCTGTTTTTT. This translates into CSASLGRTSVDTGELFF. The V call is TRBV20-1, the J call TRBJ2-2; 9 nucleotides agree with TRBD2. CDR3 length: 17 amino acids. J gave up 3 bases and V 3 bases, and 11 bases lay outside the gene matches. The germline CDR1 and CDR2 sequences are DFQATT and SNEGSKA (reference sequence).

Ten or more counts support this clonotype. The CDR3 region has the DNA TGTGCCAGCAGCCCCCTGCAGACGTACCAAGAGACCCAGTACTTC. Its protein is CASSPLQTYQETQYF. V and J are TRBV7-9 and TRBJ2-5; D is undetermined. V was clipped by 5 bases and J by 0 bases, with 13 bases between them. The CDR3 consists of 15 residues. Germline loops: CDR1 SEHNR, CDR2 FQNEAQ (reference sequence).

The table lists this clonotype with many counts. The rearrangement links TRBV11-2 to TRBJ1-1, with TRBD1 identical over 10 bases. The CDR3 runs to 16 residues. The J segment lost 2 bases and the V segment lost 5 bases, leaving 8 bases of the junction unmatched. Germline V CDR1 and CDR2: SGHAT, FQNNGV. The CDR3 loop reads CASSRQGARKNTEAFF. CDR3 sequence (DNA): TGTGCCAGCAGCCGACAGGGGGCGCGGAAAAACACTGAAGCTTTCTTT.

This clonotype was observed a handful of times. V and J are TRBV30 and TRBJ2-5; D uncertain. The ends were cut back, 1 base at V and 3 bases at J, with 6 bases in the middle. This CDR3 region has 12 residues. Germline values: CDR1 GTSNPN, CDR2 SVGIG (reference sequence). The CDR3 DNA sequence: TGTGCCTGGAGTGGGTGGGAAGAGACCCAGTACTTC. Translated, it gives CAWSGWEETQYF.

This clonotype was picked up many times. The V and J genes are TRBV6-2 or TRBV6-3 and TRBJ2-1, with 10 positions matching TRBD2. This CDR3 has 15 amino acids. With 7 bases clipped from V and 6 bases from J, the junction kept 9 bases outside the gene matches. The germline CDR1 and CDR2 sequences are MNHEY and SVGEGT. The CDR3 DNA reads TGTGCCAGCAAAGCCGGGACTAGCGCGTCCAATGAGCAGTTCTTC. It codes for CASKAGTSASNEQFF.